This T cell receptor (beta chain) is from a study of T-cell reconstitution after alpha-beta-depleted transplantation in children. Preparation of the TCRbeta library used unique molecular identifiers. TCRdb analysed the PCR reads with MiXCR anew, one entry per CDR3 protein. The table lists a few hundred thousand distinct CDR3 sequences, 15% to 20% of them singletons. The germline V and J ends were trimmed by 0 bases and 5 bases, with 10 bases remaining between them. Germline assignment: CDR1 SGHRS and CDR2 YFSETQ. The CDR3 loop spans 14 amino acids. The origin of this receptor is a human donor who donated a stem cell graft to a child with acute lymphoblastic leukemia. This chain joins TRBV5-1 and TRBJ2-3; D unclear. Sample: PBMCs from the stem cell graft donor, taken from the stem cell graft. The CDR3 DNA reads TGCGCCAGCAGCTTGGAGGCGGCAAGAGATACGCAGTATTTT. It codes for CASSLEAARDTQYF.